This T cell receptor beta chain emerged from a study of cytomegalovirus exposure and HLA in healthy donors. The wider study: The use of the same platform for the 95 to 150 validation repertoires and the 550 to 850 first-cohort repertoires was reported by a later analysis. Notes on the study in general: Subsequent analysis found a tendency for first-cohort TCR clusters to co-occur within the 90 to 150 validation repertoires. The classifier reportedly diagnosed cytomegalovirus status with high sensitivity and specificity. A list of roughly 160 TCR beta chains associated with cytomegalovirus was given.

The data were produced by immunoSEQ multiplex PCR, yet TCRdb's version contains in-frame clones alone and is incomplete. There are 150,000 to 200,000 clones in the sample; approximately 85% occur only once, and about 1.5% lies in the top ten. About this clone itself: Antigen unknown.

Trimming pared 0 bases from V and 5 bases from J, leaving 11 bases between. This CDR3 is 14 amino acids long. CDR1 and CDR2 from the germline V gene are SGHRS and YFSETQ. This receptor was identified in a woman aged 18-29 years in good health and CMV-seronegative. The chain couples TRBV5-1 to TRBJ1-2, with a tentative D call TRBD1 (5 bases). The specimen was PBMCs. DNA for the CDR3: TGCGCCAGCAGCTTGGTCCAGGGCCTATATGGCTACACCTTC. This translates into CASSLVQGLYGYTF.